The 29 T cell receptor beta chains below all came from one sample that was sequenced in a study of T cell responses to AZD1222 COVID-19 vaccine. TCRdb keeps only in-frame clones here, not all; method: immunoSEQ multiplex PCR. The profile shows about 180,000 clones, 94% of them singletons. Sequenced material: peripheral blood, taken 28 days after the second AZD1222 dose. All receptors derive from an adult who received the AZD1222 COVID-19 vaccine.

This clone has just one count. J is TRBJ2-7 and V is TRBV20-1, with a tentative D call TRBD2 (5 bases). From germline, CDR1 is DFQATT and CDR2 SNEGSKA (reference sequence). The CDR3 extends over 16 amino acids. Trimming shortened V by 3 bases and J by 0 bases, and 18 bases separated the two germline ends. CDR3 in DNA: TGCAGTGCTAGTGCCGAGGGCGGGTTCACCTCCTACGAGCAGTACTTC. It specifies CSASAEGGFTSYEQYF.

V gene TRBV11-3 combines with J gene TRBJ2-7; 7 bases align to TRBD2. The CDR3 consists of 16 residues. Germline CDR1 reads SGHNT; CDR2 reads YENEEA. The V and J ends lost 0 bases and 2 bases, in that order; junction bases with no gene match: 7. The CDR3 sequence is CASSLDGEGRTYEQYF. The CDR3 DNA sequence: TGTGCCAGCAGCTTAGATGGGGAGGGAAGGACCTACGAGCAGTACTTC.

The CDR3 is CASKGDRHQETQYF. The CDR3 DNA sequence: TGTGCCAGCAAGGGGGACAGGCACCAAGAGACCCAGTACTTC. The V call is TRBV21-1, the J call TRBJ2-5; the table's D call of TRBD1 was not tested on the DNA. TRBV21-1 is flagged as a pseudogene. The CDR3 runs 14 residues.

V is TRBV7-6 and J is TRBJ2-7, with D unresolved. With 2 bases removed from V and 8 bases from J, the gap between germline ends came to 16 bases. In germline, CDR1 is SGHVS, CDR2 FNYEAQ. The CDR3 covers 14 residues. CDR3: CASSLQDGAIQQYF. As DNA, the CDR3 is TGTGCCAGCAGCTTACAGGACGGAGCAATTCAGCAGTACTTC.

The chain recombines TRBV19 with TRBJ2-5; weak D call: TRBD2 (6 bases). CDR1 LNHDA and CDR2 SQIVND come from the germline V gene (reference sequence). The CDR3 has 12 residues. Trimming took 7 bases from V and 3 from J, leaving 9 bases between them. The CDR3 sequence: CASNSGEETQYF. CDR3 DNA sequence: TGTGCCAGTAATTCGGGGGAAGAGACCCAGTACTTC. Supplemented by reference TRBV19 and TRBJ2-5, the full variable domain reads DGGITQSPKYLFRKEGQNVTLSCEQNLNHDAMYWYRQDPGQGLRLIYYSQIVNDFQKGDIAEGYSVSREKKESFPLTVTSAQKNPTAFYLCASNSGEETQYFGPGTRLLVL.

The rearrangement joins TRBV18 to TRBJ2-1; 14 nucleotides align to TRBD2. J lost 7 bases, V lost 4 bases, and 9 bases had no gene match. Looked up from germline, CDR1 is KGHSH and CDR2 is LQKENI. The CDR3 sequence is 17 residues long. CDR3 in DNA: TGTGCCAGCTCACGGGGACGAGGGACTAGCGGGGGTAATGAGCAGTTCTTC. Its translation: CASSRGRGTSGGNEQFF.

The gene calls are TRBV7-3 and TRBJ2-6; D might be TRBD1 (5 bases). Between the trimmed V and J ends, which lost 5 bases and 10 bases, there was a span of 18 bases. CDR3 size: 15 residues. The germline gives CDR1 SGHTA, CDR2 FQGTGA. CDR3 loop: CASSLSLGAENVLTF. CDR3 nucleotides: TGTGCCAGCAGCCTGTCACTTGGGGCGGAGAACGTCCTGACTTTC.

The gene calls are TRBV28 and TRBJ1-1; 8 bases are a match to TRBD1. V shed 6 bases, J shed 2 bases, and the junction held 5 bases outside the gene matches. The CDR3 loop spans 14 amino acids. The germline gives CDR1 MDHEN, CDR2 SYDVKM. CDR3 bases: TGTGCCAGCAGCCCGACAGGGGTAAACACTGAAGCTTTCTTT. Translated: CASSPTGVNTEAFF.

The chain carries TRBV19 and TRBJ1-2, with 9 positions matching TRBD1. CDR1 is LNHDA and CDR2 is SQIVND in the germline V gene (reference sequence). V shed 4 bases and J 7 bases; nucleotides not matched to a gene: 10. The CDR3 extends over 15 amino acids. CDR3: CASSTGQGQISGYTF. As DNA, the CDR3 is TGTGCCAGTAGTACGGGACAGGGACAGATAAGTGGCTACACCTTC.

This clone is a singleton in its sample. The V call is TRBV7-9, the J call TRBJ1-1; 9 bases line up with TRBD1. The germline V gene encodes CDR1 SEHNR and CDR2 FQNEAQ (reference sequence). V lost 5 bases and J lost 11; bases outside the gene matches: 9. The CDR3 runs 13 residues. The CDR3 protein is CASSPLGTGKAFF. The CDR3 DNA sequence: TGTGCCAGCAGCCCACTTGGGACAGGGAAGGCTTTCTTT.

This chain links TRBV20-1 with TRBJ2-3; weak D call: TRBD2 (5 bases). The CDR3 totals 11 residues. The V gene lost 6 bases and the J gene lost 8 bases, with 12 bases spanning the gap. CDR1 is DFQATT and CDR2 is SNEGSKA in the germline V gene (reference sequence). The CDR3 bases are TGCAGTGCGCCGGACTTACGTACGCAGTATTTT. Amino acids: CSAPDLRTQYF.

This chain uses TRBV3-1 (or the pseudogene TRBV3-2) with TRBJ2-1, with 12 positions matching TRBD2. J lost 4 bases, V lost 1 base, and 2 bases had no gene match. CDR1 and CDR2 (germline): LGHDT, YNNKEL (reference sequence). There are 16 residues in the CDR3. This CDR3 reads CASSQAGTSGYNEQFF. The DNA for the CDR3 is TGTGCCAGCAGCCAAGCCGGGACTAGCGGGTACAATGAGCAGTTCTTC.

The chain is built from TRBV14 and TRBJ1-2; unclear D gene. The length of the CDR3 is 14 residues. Between the trimmed V and J ends, which lost 1 base and 5 bases, there was a span of 11 bases. CDR1 SGHDN and CDR2 FVKESK come from the germline V gene. The CDR3 DNA follows: TGTGCCAGCAGCCAAGGGGGAGCGTCATATGGCTACACCTTC. Translated: CASSQGGASYGYTF.

This sequence joins TRBV5-1 and TRBJ1-1, with 8 bases fitting TRBD1. With 3 bases clipped from V and 7 bases from J, the junction kept 5 bases outside the gene matches. From germline, CDR1 is SGHRS and CDR2 YFSETQ. The CDR3 extends over 13 amino acids. Here the CDR3 DNA reads TGCGCCAGCAGCTCGTTACAGGGGGTTGAAGCTTTCTTT. It specifies CASSSLQGVEAFF. Looking up the rest from reference TRBV5-1 and TRBJ1-1 gives the full variable domain: KAGVTQTPRYLIKTRGQQVTLSCSPISGHRSVSWYQQTPGQGLQFLFEYFSETQRNKGNFPGRFSGRQFSNSRSEMNVSTLELGDSALYLCASSSLQGVEAFFGQGTRLTVV.

The chain employs TRBV6-1 and TRBJ2-6; 7 bases are a match to TRBD2. The CDR3 length is 19 residues. Trimming cost V 3 bases and J 1 base; bases outside gene matches: 12. Germline values: CDR1 MNHNS, CDR2 SASEGT. This CDR3 reads CASSDRPLGGASGANVLTF. Written as DNA, the CDR3 is TGTGCCAGCAGTGATCGTCCCTTGGGAGGGGCTTCTGGGGCCAACGTCCTGACTTTC.

This clone was observed a single time. The genes are TRBV6-1 and TRBJ1-3, with unresolved D. Trimming left V 2 bases short and J 0 bases short, with 8 bases between. The CDR3 runs 15 residues. From germline, CDR1 is MNHNS and CDR2 SASEGT. DNA for the CDR3: TGTGCCAGCAGTGAACTGGCGTACTCTGGAAACACCATATATTTT. It translates to CASSELAYSGNTIYF.

In regard to this clone: Other DNA sequences of this sample code for an identical CDR3. The chain uses TRBV6-5 and TRBJ1-1, with D uncertain. V was trimmed by 6 bases and J by 1 base, leaving 6 bases between them. The CDR3 sequence is 12 residues long. Germline loops: CDR1 MNHEY, CDR2 SVGAGI. For the CDR3, the DNA is TGTGCCAGCAGGGCCCCGAACACTGAAGCTTTCTTT. Amino acids: CASRAPNTEAFF.

The rearrangement uses TRBV18 and TRBJ1-3; the D is unclear. Trimming removed 3 bases from V and 4 bases from J, with 10 bases in between. The CDR3 is 14 residues long. Germline V CDR1 and CDR2: KGHSH, LQKENI. The CDR3 bases are TGTGCCAGCTCACCTGAGAAGGGAGGAAACACCATATATTTT. As protein: CASSPEKGGNTIYF.

The rearrangement links TRBV9 to TRBJ2-1; TRBD1 is a possible D gene (6 bases). The CDR3 spans 13 residues. Germline V gene data show CDR1 as SGDLS and CDR2 as YYNGEE. V gave up 4 bases and J gave up 6 bases, with 11 bases separating them. The CDR3 DNA follows: TGTGCCAGCAGCCACTTAGGGGGCAATGAGCAGTTCTTC. Encoded protein: CASSHLGGNEQFF. The full variable domain, its missing parts supplied by reference TRBV9 and TRBJ2-1, is DSGVTQTPKHLITATGQRVTLRCSPRSGDLSVYWYQQSLDQGLQFLIQYYNGEERAKGNILERFSAQQFPDLHSELNLSSLELGDSALYFCASSHLGGNEQFFGPGTRLTVL.

With respect to this clone: The sample carries other DNA sequences with the same CDR3. The CDR3 spells CAIRTVNTEAFF. DNA of the CDR3: TGTGCCATTAGGACAGTAAACACTGAAGCTTTCTTT. This chain uses TRBV10-3 with TRBJ1-1, with D tentatively TRBD1 (6 bases). V was clipped by 9 bases and J by 2 bases, with 10 bases between them. The CDR3 contains 12 residues. Per germline, CDR1 ENHRY and CDR2 SYGVKD.

The rearrangement joins TRBV9 to TRBJ1-2; tentatively, D is TRBD1 (5 bases). The ends were cut back, 0 bases at V and 2 bases at J, with 20 bases in the middle. The V gene's germline CDR1 is SGDLS and CDR2 YYNGEE. The CDR3 runs 18 residues. The CDR3 here is CASSVGRVGGSRNYGYTF. The CDR3 DNA is TGTGCCAGCAGCGTAGGCAGGGTCGGCGGGTCGCGGAACTATGGCTACACCTTC.

This chain connects TRBV28 to TRBJ2-7, with 11 bases aligning to TRBD1. Looked up from germline, CDR1 is MDHEN and CDR2 is SYDVKM. The CDR3 spans 14 residues. V was pared by 8 bases and J by 6 bases, with 9 bases of the junction left unmatched. CDR3 DNA: TGTGCCAGCCCCTCGTGGGACAGGGGGGGCGAGCAGTACTTC. Translated: CASPSWDRGGEQYF.

The chain links TRBV6-5 to TRBJ1-5; D is unresolved. The germline V gene encodes CDR1 MNHEY and CDR2 SVGAGI. This CDR3 region has 15 residues. Trimming took off 1 base at V and 0 bases at J, with 7 bases between the two ends. The DNA of the CDR3 is TGTGCCAGCAGTTACTATAGCGATAGCAATCAGCCCCAGCATTTT. Protein product: CASSYYSDSNQPQHF.

The chain has TRBV2 and TRBJ1-5; D ambiguous. V lost 5 bases and J 0 bases, leaving 8 bases between the germline ends. Germline V gene sequence: CDR1 SNHLY, CDR2 FYNNEI. The CDR3 runs 14 residues. CDR3: CASSLLDSNQPQHF. CDR3 coding DNA: TGTGCCAGCAGTCTTCTGGATAGCAATCAGCCCCAGCATTTT. The full variable domain, with the rest looked up from reference TRBV2 and TRBJ1-5, is EPEVTQTPSHQVTQMGQEVILRCVPISNHLYFYWYRQILGQKVEFLVSFYNNEISEKSEIFDDQFSVERPDGSNFTLKIRSTKLEDSAMYFCASSLLDSNQPQHFGDGTRLSIL.

CDR3 residues: CATSRGAGETQYF. CDR3 in DNA: TGTGCCACCAGCAGAGGGGCGGGAGAGACCCAGTACTTC. The chain joins TRBV15 to TRBJ2-5; possibly TRBD2 for D (5 bases). From germline, CDR1 is LNHNV and CDR2 YYDKDF (reference sequence). The V and J ends lost 1 base and 4 bases respectively, with 7 bases between them. The CDR3 consists of 13 residues.

The V call is TRBV19, the J call TRBJ1-1; the match to TRBD1 covers 12 bases. The CDR3 spans 14 residues. The germline gives CDR1 LNHDA, CDR2 SQIVND (reference sequence). V dropped 7 bases and J dropped 14; count of bases not matched to a gene: 14. CDR3 residues: CASIPRGTGGFGFF. CDR3 in DNA: TGTGCCAGTATCCCTAGGGGGACAGGGGGCTTCGGATTCTTT.

The rearrangement joins TRBV9 to TRBJ2-7; D tentatively fits TRBD1 or TRBD2 (6 bases each). This CDR3 is built from 14 residues. V lost 8 bases to trimming and J lost 2 bases, with 17 bases between them. Germline V CDR1 and CDR2: SGDLS, YYNGEE. As DNA, the CDR3 is TGTGCCAGGTATAGACAGAGGGGGGCCTACGAGCAGTACTTC. This sequence encodes CARYRQRGAYEQYF.

The V gene is TRBV27, the J gene TRBJ2-2; no firm D call. Germline V gene sequence: CDR1 MNHEY, CDR2 SMNVEV (reference sequence). The CDR3 has 15 residues. Trimming removed 10 bases at V and 1 base at J, with 16 bases between. The CDR3 region has the DNA TGTGCCACCGCTAAGATGACTCTGAACACCGGGGAGCTGTTTTTT. This encodes CATAKMTLNTGELFF.

This clone was counted only a few times. This chain links TRBV28 with TRBJ1-1; the match to TRBD1 covers 7 bases. Germline CDR1 and CDR2: MDHEN and SYDVKM. This CDR3 is built from 14 residues. With 7 bases clipped from V and 5 bases from J, the junction kept 10 bases outside the gene matches. Written as DNA, the CDR3 is TGTGCCAGCACCATGAAGGGGGCGTATACTGAAGCTTTCTTT. Amino acids: CASTMKGAYTEAFF.